This TCR beta chain was captured in a study of beta chain features in type 1 diabetes. Study conclusions and caveats: The influence of HLA type on TCRB rearrangement stayed undetermined. When Type 1 diabetes patients were examined, their TCRB CDR3s proved moderately but significantly shorter in all four CD4+ subsets. The study notes PCR might favor shorter templates equally in patients and controls.

This CDR3 contains 14 residues. The germline V gene has CDR1 SGHNT and CDR2 YYREEE (reference sequence). Trimming pared 0 bases from V and 5 bases from J, leaving 8 bases between. Comment on this clone: The antigen remains unidentified.

The isolated RNA, all of it, was reverse transcribed, so expressed TCRB transcripts were what got sequenced. Clones were sequenced by immunoSEQ multiplex PCR, and TCRdb holds only the in-frame ones, with some missing. The sample includes tens of thousands of clones, around three fifths of them seen just once. V usage is TRBV5-4 and J usage is TRBJ2-2; possibly TRBD2 for D (5 bases). The sequencing sample was made of stem cell memory CD4+ T cells from blood. The origin of this receptor is a young man with type 1 diabetes. The CDR3 loop reads CASSLAGGTGELFF. DNA of the CDR3: TGTGCCAGCAGCTTGGCGGGCGGGACCGGGGAGCTGTTTTTT.